Following are 18 T cell receptor beta chains from one sample sequenced in a study of graft-versus-host responses after intestinal transplantation. Antigen specificity for these receptors is unknown. Sequencing used immunoSEQ multiplex PCR; TCRdb keeps in-frame clones, though not all of them. The table records 100,000 to 120,000 clones, 85% to 95% of them present only once. The starting material was unstimulated CD8+ T cells sorted from spleen or lymph node cells, obtained before intestinal transplant. These receptors came from a human donor who received an intestinal transplant.

The gene calls are TRBV5-1 and TRBJ1-5; 7 bases are shared with TRBD1. This CDR3 is built from 16 residues. CDR1 SGHRS and CDR2 YFSETQ come from the germline V gene. Trimming took 6 bases from V and 3 from J; bases not matched to a gene: 12. CDR3 region: CASNAPGQRFNQPQHF. CDR3 DNA: TGCGCCAGCAACGCCCCGGGACAGAGATTCAATCAGCCCCAGCATTTT.

This rearrangement joins TRBV28 to TRBJ1-2; D gene uncertain. The germline CDR1 and CDR2 sequences are MDHEN and SYDVKM. CDR3 size: 14 residues. Trimming pared 3 bases from V and 5 bases from J, leaving 13 bases between. The DNA for the CDR3 is TGTGCCAGCAGTTTTGGAGCCGGGGTTTATGGCTACACCTTC. Translated, it gives CASSFGAGVYGYTF.

The rearrangement links TRBV13 to TRBJ2-7; D might be TRBD2 (6 bases). In germline, CDR1 is PRHDT, CDR2 FYEKMQ (reference sequence). This CDR3 is built from 15 residues. With 5 bases removed from V and 2 bases from J, the gap between germline ends came to 16 bases. CDR3 amino acids: CASSHADSGAYEQYF. Written as DNA, the CDR3 is TGTGCCAGCAGCCATGCGGACTCGGGGGCCTACGAGCAGTACTTC. Supplemented by reference TRBV13 and TRBJ2-7, the full variable domain reads AAGVIQSPRHLIKEKRETATLKCYPIPRHDTVYWYQQGPGQDPQFLISFYEKMQSDKGSIPDRFSAQQFSDYHSELNMSSLELGDSALYFCASSHADSGAYEQYFGPGTRLTVT.

J is TRBJ2-7 and V is TRBV5-4; D call uncertain. Germline V CDR1 and CDR2: SGHNT, YYREEE (reference sequence). V dropped 3 bases and J dropped 4 bases, with 14 bases sitting between them. CDR3 length equals 14 residues. The CDR3 sequence is CASSSGPLGYEQYF. The CDR3 DNA follows: TGTGCCAGCAGCTCCGGACCTCTGGGTTACGAGCAGTACTTC.

CDR3 protein: CASSLDLLNYGYTF. CDR3 nucleotide sequence: TGTGCCAGCAGCTTAGACCTACTTAACTATGGCTACACCTTC. The rearrangement uses TRBV7-8 and TRBJ1-2; no reliable D call. V lost 1 base and J 1 base, leaving 7 bases between the germline ends. The length of the CDR3 is 14 residues. Germline CDR1 SGHVS, CDR2 FQNEAQ.

This rearrangement joins TRBV27 to TRBJ2-7; tentative D call: TRBD2 (6 bases). The CDR3 runs 11 residues. Trimming took off 10 bases at V and 0 bases at J, with 7 bases between the two ends. CDR1 and CDR2 from the germline V gene are MNHEY and SMNVEV (reference sequence). This CDR3 reads CATGDSYEQYF. CDR3 bases: TGTGCCACGGGGGACTCCTACGAGCAGTACTTC.

This clone was observed once. The chain combines TRBV5-4 with TRBJ2-1; 13 bases are shared with TRBD2. Germline-derived CDR1 and CDR2 are SGHNT and YYREEE (reference sequence). This CDR3 is 16 amino acids long. The V and J ends lost 4 bases and 5 bases, in that order; junction bases with no gene match: 6. The CDR3 DNA is TGTGCCAGCAGCCCGGGACTAGCGGGATCAAACAATGAGCAGTTCTTC. Its translation is CASSPGLAGSNNEQFF.

The rearrangement links TRBV9 to TRBJ2-5, with D maybe TRBD2 (6 bases). Germline V lookup: CDR1 SGDLS, CDR2 YYNGEE. This CDR3 region has 14 residues. V lost 4 bases and J 1 base, leaving 11 bases between the germline ends. The CDR3 DNA reads TGTGCCAGCAGCCTTGGGGGGAGCCAAGAGACCCAGTACTTC. Translated, it gives CASSLGGSQETQYF.

The chain employs TRBV7-8 and TRBJ2-5; 16 nucleotides align to TRBD2. CDR1 and CDR2 (germline): SGHVS, FQNEAQ. The CDR3 spans 19 residues. The V and J ends lost 5 bases and 1 base, in that order; junction bases with no gene match: 10. The CDR3 protein is CASSLPGLAGGGSQETQYF. The CDR3 bases are TGTGCCAGCAGCCTCCCGGGACTAGCGGGAGGGGGCTCCCAAGAGACCCAGTACTTC. The whole variable domain, remainder taken from reference TRBV7-8 and TRBJ2-5, is GAGVSQSPRYKVAKRGQDVALRCDPISGHVSLFWYQQALGQGPEFLTYFQNEAQLDKSGLPSDRFFAERPEGSVSTLKIQRTQQEDSAVYLCASSLPGLAGGGSQETQYFGPGTRLLVL.

This chain uses TRBV19 with TRBJ1-2; D is unclear. Germline V gives CDR1 LNHDA, CDR2 SQIVND (reference sequence). V was pared by 4 bases and J by 7 bases, with 16 bases between. CDR3 length equals 14 residues. As DNA, the CDR3 is TGTGCCAGTAGTAAACGGAGGGAGACGGCTGGCTACACCTTC. Amino acid sequence: CASSKRRETAGYTF.

The genes are TRBV27 and TRBJ2-1; tentatively, D is TRBD1 or TRBD2 (5 bases each). This CDR3 spans 16 amino acids. CDR1 is MNHEY and CDR2 is SMNVEV in the germline V gene (reference sequence). The V end lost 6 bases, the J end lost 6 bases, and 21 bases lay between the germline ends. The CDR3 DNA is TGTGCCAGCAGCCAACACCGGGACCAGCCGTTCAATGAGCAGTTCTTC. Residues: CASSQHRDQPFNEQFF.

The V gene is TRBV27, the J gene TRBJ2-2; 7 nucleotides match TRBD2. Germline CDR1 and CDR2: MNHEY and SMNVEV (reference sequence). With V trimmed by 3 bases and J by 0 bases, 7 bases remained unmatched. CDR3 size: 17 residues. The chain's CDR3 is CASSFWSGNANTGELFF. CDR3 DNA: TGTGCCAGCAGTTTTTGGAGCGGGAACGCGAACACCGGGGAGCTGTTTTTT.

V is TRBV28 and J is TRBJ2-1; 7 bases are a match to TRBD1. The length of the CDR3 is 16 residues. The germline V gene encodes CDR1 MDHEN and CDR2 SYDVKM. V lost 8 bases and J lost 0; bases outside the gene matches: 10. CDR3 nucleotides: TGTGCCAGCTTAGATTACAGGGGTCTCTCCTACAATGAGCAGTTCTTC. Its protein product is CASLDYRGLSYNEQFF.

This chain uses TRBV30 with TRBJ2-7, with 7 nucleotides matching TRBD1. The germline V gene has CDR1 GTSNPN and CDR2 SVGIG (reference sequence). The CDR3 contains 12 residues. The ends lost 7 bases at V and 7 bases at J; junction bases unmatched: 10. The CDR3 protein is CALDRVMEEQYF. The DNA for the CDR3 is TGTGCCTTAGACAGGGTTATGGAAGAGCAGTACTTC.

The chain recombines TRBV19 with TRBJ1-5; D remains unclear. The CDR3 has 14 amino acids. The V end lost 11 bases, the J end lost 7 bases, and 21 bases lay between the germline ends. Germline CDR1 and CDR2: LNHDA and SQIVND (reference sequence). CDR3 region: CAAASRGFGQPQHF. The CDR3 DNA follows: TGTGCCGCCGCCTCTCGAGGGTTTGGACAGCCCCAGCATTTT.

This chain connects TRBV5-6 to TRBJ1-2, with TRBD1 as a possible D gene (5 bases). Germline CDR1 SGHDT, CDR2 YYEEEE. V was clipped by 1 base and J by 4 bases, with 11 bases between them. The CDR3 spans 14 residues. CDR3 sequence: CASSLLAGAYGYTF. For the CDR3, the DNA is TGTGCCAGCAGCTTGTTAGCCGGGGCCTATGGCTACACCTTC.

A few counts support this clone. The chain combines TRBV29-1 with TRBJ1-1; D is perhaps TRBD1 (5 bases). In germline, CDR1 is SQVTM, CDR2 ANQGSEA. The length of the CDR3 is 12 residues. Trimming stripped 7 bases from V and 6 bases from J, with 15 bases between. CDR3 DNA: TGCAGCGGTGAGGGGTTAGGAGCTGAAGCTTTCTTT. Its protein is CSGEGLGAEAFF.

Only one count was recorded for this clone. The V call is TRBV27, the J call TRBJ2-7, with 7 bases matching TRBD1. Trimming at V came to 5 bases and at J to 1 base, leaving 5 bases not matched to a gene. CDR3 length: 14 amino acids. Per the germline V gene, CDR1 is MNHEY and CDR2 is SMNVEV (reference sequence). CDR3 sequence: CASSKTQGSYEQYF. Written as DNA, the CDR3 is TGTGCCAGCAGTAAAACACAGGGGTCCTACGAGCAGTACTTC.